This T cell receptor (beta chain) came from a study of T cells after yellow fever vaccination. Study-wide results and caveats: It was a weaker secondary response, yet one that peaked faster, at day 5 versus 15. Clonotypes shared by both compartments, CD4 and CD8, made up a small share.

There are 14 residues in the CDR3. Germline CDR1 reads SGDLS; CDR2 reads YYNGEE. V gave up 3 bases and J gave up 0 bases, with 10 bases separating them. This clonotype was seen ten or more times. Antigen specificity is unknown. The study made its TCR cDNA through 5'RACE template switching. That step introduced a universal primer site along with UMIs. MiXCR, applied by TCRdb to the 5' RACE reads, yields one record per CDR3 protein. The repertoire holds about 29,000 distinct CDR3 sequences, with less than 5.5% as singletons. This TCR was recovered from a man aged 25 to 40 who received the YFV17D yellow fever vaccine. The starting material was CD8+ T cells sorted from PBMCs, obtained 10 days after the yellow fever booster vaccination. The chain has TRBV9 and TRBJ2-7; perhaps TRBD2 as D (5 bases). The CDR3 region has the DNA TGTGCCAGCAGCGGCGGGCCCAGCTCCTACGAGCAGTACTTC. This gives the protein CASSGGPSSYEQYF.